Shown below are 23 T cell receptor beta chains from a single sample sequenced in a study of T cell responses to AZD1222 COVID-19 vaccine (dated by TCRdb to about 2021). Library preparation employed the immunoSEQ multiplex PCR assay. TCRdb took this table from immuneACCESS and kept in-frame rearrangements with V and J called. Such tables lack part of the clones; where checked against another copy, unresolved V genes explain under half of the gap, and the rest is unexplained. The sample table records approximately 150,000 clones; roughly 92% of these occur just once. The ten largest clones take up around 1.7% of the sample. Taken with the paper, the label for time point translates to: baseline before first vaccination. Sample: peripheral blood, taken on day 0 of AZD1222 vaccination. The receptors come from an adult in good health.

This rearrangement joins TRBV25-1 to TRBJ2-7, with TRBD1 matching 8 bases. CDR3 size: 12 residues. V shed 7 bases, J shed 3 bases, and the junction held 2 bases outside the gene matches. Germline V gives CDR1 MGHDK, CDR2 SYGVNS. Here the CDR3 reads CASTGTGYEQYF. Here the CDR3 DNA reads TGTGCCAGCACAGGGACAGGCTACGAGCAGTACTTC.

This clone occurred once. The chain links TRBV2 to TRBJ1-2; D unclear. CDR3 size: 14 residues. V gave up 6 bases and J gave up 1 base, with 12 bases separating them. CDR1 is SNHLY and CDR2 is FYNNEI in the germline V gene. Here the CDR3 DNA reads TGTGCCAGCAGGGTAACGCCAAATAACTATGGCTACACCTTC. Protein sequence: CASRVTPNNYGYTF.

The rearrangement joins TRBV27 to TRBJ1-1; D is uncertain. Trimming removed 5 bases at V and 1 base at J, with 8 bases between. CDR1 and CDR2 (germline): MNHEY, SMNVEV (reference sequence). The CDR3 totals 13 residues. CDR3 sequence reads: CASSGRPNTEAFF. CDR3 nucleotide sequence: TGTGCCAGCAGTGGTAGACCGAACACTGAAGCTTTCTTT.

The V gene is TRBV6-2 or TRBV6-3, the J gene TRBJ1-1; D remains ambiguous. Trimming shortened V by 2 bases and J by 4 bases, and 14 bases separated the two germline ends. Germline V gene lookup returns CDR1 MNHEY and CDR2 SVGEGT. CDR3 length: 15 residues. CDR3 nucleotides: TGTGCCAGCAGTTACGGTTCAGGTTACGGCACTGAAGCTTTCTTT. This encodes CASSYGSGYGTEAFF.

This clone has only one observation. The CDR3 loop is CASRTGTGPQPQHF. CDR3 DNA sequence: TGTGCCAGCAGGACCGGGACAGGGCCTCAGCCCCAGCATTTT. J is TRBJ1-5 and V is TRBV2; 9 bases are shared with TRBD1. Germline CDR1 and CDR2: SNHLY and FYNNEI. This CDR3 is built from 14 residues. Trimming cost V 6 bases and J 6 bases; bases outside gene matches: 6.

This clone was counted only a few times. This rearrangement joins TRBV6-5 to TRBJ2-7; TRBD1 aligns across 9 bases. This CDR3 is 15 amino acids long. The trim removed 5 bases at V and 1 base at J, leaving 6 bases unmatched. Germline CDR1 is MNHEY and CDR2 is SVGAGI. The CDR3 region is CASSPSGTGSYEQYF. Here the CDR3 DNA reads TGTGCCAGCAGTCCCTCCGGGACAGGGTCCTACGAGCAGTACTTC.

The V and J genes are TRBV18 and TRBJ1-1; 8 bases are shared with TRBD1. CDR1 and CDR2 from the germline V gene are KGHSH and LQKENI. This CDR3 is built from 16 residues. The V segment lost 3 bases and the J segment 6 bases; nucleotides outside the gene matches: 12. The CDR3 is CASSPFAGQGAAEAFF. The CDR3 DNA reads TGTGCCAGCTCACCGTTTGCGGGGCAGGGGGCCGCTGAAGCTTTCTTT.

The J gene is TRBJ1-4, the V gene TRBV9; no firm D call. The CDR3 is 15 amino acids. From germline, CDR1 is SGDLS and CDR2 YYNGEE. V lost 3 bases and J lost 5, with 14 bases in between. CDR3 DNA: TGTGCCAGCAGCGAGTCGGGCACCGACAATGAAAAACTGTTTTTT. This translates into CASSESGTDNEKLFF.

The V gene is TRBV19, the J gene TRBJ2-3; D unresolved. This CDR3 has 13 amino acids. V lost 1 base and J lost 7, with 9 bases in between. Germline V lookup: CDR1 LNHDA, CDR2 SQIVND (reference sequence). The CDR3 sequence: CASSIGVDYTQYF. The CDR3 DNA is TGTGCCAGTAGTATAGGGGTGGATTATACGCAGTATTTT.

This chain connects TRBV3-1 (or the pseudogene TRBV3-2) to TRBJ1-6; D remains unclear. V lost 1 base and J 7 bases, leaving 5 bases between the germline ends. This CDR3 has 13 amino acids. From germline, CDR1 is LGHDT and CDR2 YNNKEL (reference sequence). The CDR3 coding sequence is TGTGCCAGCAGCCAAGGGAGGAATTCACCCCTCCACTTT. Its translation: CASSQGRNSPLHF.

The genes are TRBV2 and TRBJ1-5, with D unresolved. In germline, CDR1 is SNHLY, CDR2 FYNNEI. The CDR3 extends over 13 amino acids. Trimming removed 6 bases from V and 3 bases from J, with 9 bases in between. CDR3 bases: TGTGCCAGCAGCGGGGAGGTCAATCAGCCCCAGCATTTT. Amino acid sequence: CASSGEVNQPQHF. The full variable domain, with the rest looked up from reference TRBV2 and TRBJ1-5, is EPEVTQTPSHQVTQMGQEVILRCVPISNHLYFYWYRQILGQKVEFLVSFYNNEISEKSEIFDDQFSVERPDGSNFTLKIRSTKLEDSAMYFCASSGEVNQPQHFGDGTRLSIL.

The rearrangement uses TRBV4-1 and TRBJ1-5, with 8 nucleotides matching TRBD1. The length of the CDR3 is 15 residues. Germline trimming cut 4 bases from V and 5 bases from J; bases unmatched to any gene: 7. Germline CDR1 reads MGHRA; CDR2 reads YSYEKL. In nucleotides, the CDR3 is TGCGCCAGCAGCCTCGACAGGGGTCTATATCAGCCCCAGCATTTT. Amino acid sequence: CASSLDRGLYQPQHF.

The chain has TRBV19 and TRBJ1-5; no firm D call. The CDR3 has 11 residues. V lost 4 bases and J lost 6, with 4 bases in between. The germline V gene encodes CDR1 LNHDA and CDR2 SQIVND (reference sequence). CDR3 DNA sequence: TGTGCCAGTAGTAAGATTCAGCCCCAGCATTTT. Translated, it gives CASSKIQPQHF.

The chain combines TRBV5-4 with TRBJ2-3; 7 nucleotides match TRBD1. CDR3 length: 17 amino acids. J was trimmed by 2 bases and V by 2 bases; bases with no gene match: 11. Per the germline V gene, CDR1 is SGHNT and CDR2 is YYREEE (reference sequence). The CDR3 sequence: CASSLGGQRLHTDTQYF. In DNA, the CDR3 is TGTGCCAGCAGCTTAGGGGGACAGCGGTTACACACAGATACGCAGTATTTT.

The V and J genes are TRBV5-5 and TRBJ2-2; 8 nucleotides align to TRBD2. The V segment lost 3 bases and the J segment 5 bases; nucleotides outside the gene matches: 12. The CDR3 runs 17 residues. The germline CDR1 and CDR2 sequences are SGHKS and YYEKEE (reference sequence). DNA of the CDR3: TGTGCCAGCAGCTCCGAGTGGACTAGCCCTTCTACCGGGGAGCTGTTTTTT. It codes for CASSSEWTSPSTGELFF.

This clone is medium-sized (0.01 to 0.1%) within its sample. The chain combines TRBV6-4 with TRBJ2-3, with D perhaps TRBD2 (6 bases). The CDR3 consists of 15 residues. The germline CDR1 and CDR2 sequences are MRHNA and SNTAGT. V was trimmed by 0 bases and J by 1 base, leaving 8 bases between them. CDR3 sequence (DNA): TGTGCCAGCAGTGACTCTTCGGGGGGCACAGATACGCAGTATTTT. Translating it yields CASSDSSGGTDTQYF.

V gene TRBV9 combines with J gene TRBJ1-3; unclear D gene. This CDR3 has 15 amino acids. V was shortened by 4 bases and J by 0 bases, with 11 bases between the two germline ends. Germline V gene lookup returns CDR1 SGDLS and CDR2 YYNGEE. In DNA, the CDR3 is TGTGCCAGCAGCCCTTTGGGGTCCTCTGGAAACACCATATATTTT. Its translation is CASSPLGSSGNTIYF.

The chain couples TRBV11-2 to TRBJ2-1, with 8 nucleotides matching TRBD2. After removal of 4 bases from V and 4 bases from J, the junction contained 15 bases not matched to a gene. Germline loops: CDR1 SGHAT, CDR2 FQNNGV. The CDR3 runs 18 residues. The CDR3 DNA sequence: TGTGCCAGCAGCTCTAACACTTGGGGACTAGTTTCTTACAATGAGCAGTTCTTC. This codes for CASSSNTWGLVSYNEQFF.

This sequence joins TRBV2 and TRBJ1-2; tentative D call: TRBD1 (5 bases). This CDR3 is built from 12 residues. CDR1 and CDR2 (germline): SNHLY, FYNNEI. The ends were cut back, 9 bases at V and 6 bases at J, with 14 bases in the middle. For the CDR3, the DNA is TGTGCCAGTCGTTATGGGGGAGATGGCTACACCTTC. Translation: CASRYGGDGYTF.

The V and J genes are TRBV9 and TRBJ2-7, with a weak D call TRBD2 (6 bases). V lost 1 base and J lost 5, with 16 bases in between. CDR1 and CDR2 from the germline V gene are SGDLS and YYNGEE. The CDR3 loop spans 15 amino acids. The CDR3 coding sequence is TGTGCCAGCAGCGTATTTGGGGGGTCGGTGAACGAGCAGTACTTC. The encoded protein is CASSVFGGSVNEQYF.

In DNA, the CDR3 is TGTGCCAGCAGTTCCGACAGCCTGGTCGATGGGCAGTACTTC. Residues: CASSSDSLVDGQYF. The rearrangement joins TRBV28 to TRBJ2-7; a possible D gene is TRBD1 (5 bases). The CDR3 has 14 residues. V lost 4 bases and J lost 9, with 19 bases in between. The germline V gene has CDR1 MDHEN and CDR2 SYDVKM.

This rearrangement joins TRBV6-4 to TRBJ2-7; no firm D call. CDR3 length: 13 amino acids. Germline loops: CDR1 MRHNA, CDR2 SNTAGT. Trimming shortened V by 6 bases and J by 1 base, and 10 bases separated the two germline ends. In nucleotides, the CDR3 is TGTGCCAGCAGCAAAGGAAGGTCCTACGAGCAGTACTTC. This gives the protein CASSKGRSYEQYF.

The gene calls are TRBV20-1 and TRBJ2-5, with D tentatively TRBD2 (5 bases). Germline V CDR1 and CDR2: DFQATT, SNEGSKA (reference sequence). V gave up 0 bases and J gave up 14 bases, with 13 bases separating them. This CDR3 has 11 residues. The CDR3 spells CSARDLYTSYF. The CDR3 coding sequence is TGCAGTGCTAGAGATCTCTATACTAGTTACTTC.